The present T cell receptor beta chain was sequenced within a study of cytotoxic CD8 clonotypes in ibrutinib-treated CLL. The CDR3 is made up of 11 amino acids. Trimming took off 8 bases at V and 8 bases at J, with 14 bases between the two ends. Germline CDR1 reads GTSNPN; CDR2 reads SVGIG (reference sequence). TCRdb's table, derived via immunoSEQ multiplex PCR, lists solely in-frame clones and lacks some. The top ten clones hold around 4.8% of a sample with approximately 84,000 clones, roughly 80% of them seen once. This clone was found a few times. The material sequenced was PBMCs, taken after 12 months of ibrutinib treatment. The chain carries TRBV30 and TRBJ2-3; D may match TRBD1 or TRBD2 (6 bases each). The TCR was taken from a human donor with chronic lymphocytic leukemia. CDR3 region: CAGGGQGTQYF. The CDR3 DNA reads TGTGCCGGAGGGGGGCAGGGTACGCAGTATTTT.